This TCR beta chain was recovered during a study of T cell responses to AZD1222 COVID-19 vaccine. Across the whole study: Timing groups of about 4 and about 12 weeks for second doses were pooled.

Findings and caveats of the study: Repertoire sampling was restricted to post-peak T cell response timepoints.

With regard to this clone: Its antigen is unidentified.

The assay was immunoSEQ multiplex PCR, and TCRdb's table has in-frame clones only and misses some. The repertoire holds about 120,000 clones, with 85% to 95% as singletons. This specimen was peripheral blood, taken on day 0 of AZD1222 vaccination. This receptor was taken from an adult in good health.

The CDR3 reads CSATPTSREFF. CDR3 bases: TGCAGTGCTACCCCTACTAGCAGGGAGTTCTTC. The V call is TRBV20-1, the J call TRBJ2-1, with D possibly being TRBD2 (6 bases). The CDR3 runs 11 residues. V was shortened by 4 bases and J by 14 bases, with 15 bases between the two germline ends. Germline CDR1 and CDR2: DFQATT and SNEGSKA (reference sequence).